This paragraph covers one TCR beta chain sequence. What it binds is unknown. The source of the sample is a study of cytomegalovirus exposure and HLA in healthy donors. Germline V lookup: CDR1 SGHAT, CDR2 FQNNGV. V dropped 5 bases and J dropped 4; count of bases not matched to a gene: 8. The CDR3 runs to 15 residues. 13 Jbeta primers and 60 Vbeta primers were used for the PCR. Profiled with immunoSEQ multiplex PCR; TCRdb holds only in-frame clones, not every one. This table holds a few hundred thousand clones, over 90% found once. Study outcomes and limitations: Common viral pathogens were later found to be apparently linked to several of the most significant clusters. A missense variant in DCLRE1C was later tied to TCR beta V- and J-gene trimming. Based on reports, TCR beta sequences accurately predicted HLA-A and HLA-B alleles for most subjects.

This chain connects TRBV11-2 to TRBJ2-5; 9 positions agree with TRBD1. This clonotype was obtained from a girl aged 2-9 years in good health and CMV-seronegative. Sequenced sample: PBMCs. CDR3 region: CASSPYTTGGETQYF. The CDR3 DNA follows: TGTGCCAGCAGCCCTTACACGACAGGGGGAGAGACCCAGTACTTC.